Reported below is one T cell receptor beta chain. Its antigen is unknown. The data were obtained in a study of shared clonotypes between healthy human individuals. Overall study context: Contributing individuals were two females and three males aged 18 to 49.

The CDR3 is 15 amino acids. CDR1 is MNHEY, CDR2 SMNVEV, per germline (reference sequence). Deletions cut 6 bases from V and 1 base from J, with 15 bases between. It was CD45RO-negative cells, positively selected for CCR7, that made up naive CD8 cells, with terminally differentiated effector memory CD45RA+ cells excluded. Broader study findings: Unshared clonotypes carried lower generation probabilities than those common to all four donors. As a rule, naive subsets had a larger estimated richness than memory subsets.

Investigators spread the genomic DNA of each subset evenly over several immunoSEQ plates. Profiling relied on immunoSEQ multiplex PCR, and the TCRdb table lists in-frame clones only, not all of them. The data hold some 1,900,000 clones, with approximately 94% observed a single time. The rearrangement links TRBV27 to TRBJ2-5; TRBD1 might be the D (7 bases). The sample taken for sequencing was naive CD8+ T cells sorted from blood. This sequence was found in a man in his late teens or twenties in good health. Written as DNA, the CDR3 is TGTGCCAGCAGGGACTACAGGGGCCCCCAAGAGACCCAGTACTTC. It encodes CASRDYRGPQETQYF.